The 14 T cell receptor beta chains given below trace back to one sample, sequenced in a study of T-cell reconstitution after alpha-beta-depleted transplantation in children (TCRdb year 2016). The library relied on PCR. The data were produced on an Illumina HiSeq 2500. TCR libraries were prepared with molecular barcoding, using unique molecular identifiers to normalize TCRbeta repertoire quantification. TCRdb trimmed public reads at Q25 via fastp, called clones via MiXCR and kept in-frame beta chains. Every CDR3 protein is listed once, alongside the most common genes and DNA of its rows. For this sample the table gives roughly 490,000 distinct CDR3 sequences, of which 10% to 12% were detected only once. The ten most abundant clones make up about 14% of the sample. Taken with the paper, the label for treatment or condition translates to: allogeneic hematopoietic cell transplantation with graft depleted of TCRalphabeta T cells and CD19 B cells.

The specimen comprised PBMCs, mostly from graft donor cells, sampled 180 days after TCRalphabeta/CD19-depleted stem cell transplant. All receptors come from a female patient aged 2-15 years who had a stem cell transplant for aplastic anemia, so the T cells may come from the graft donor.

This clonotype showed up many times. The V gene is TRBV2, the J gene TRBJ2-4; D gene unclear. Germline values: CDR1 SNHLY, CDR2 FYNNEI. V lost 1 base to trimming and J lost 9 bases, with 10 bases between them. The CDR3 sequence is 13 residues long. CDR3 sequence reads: CASSEESRVIQYF. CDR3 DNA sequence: TGTGCCAGCAGTGAAGAATCCCGGGTCATTCAGTACTTC.

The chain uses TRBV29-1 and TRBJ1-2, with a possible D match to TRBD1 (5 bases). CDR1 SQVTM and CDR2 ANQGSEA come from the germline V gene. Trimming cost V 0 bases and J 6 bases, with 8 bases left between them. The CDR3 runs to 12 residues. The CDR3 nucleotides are TGCAGCGTTGAAGAGGGGGTCCATGGCTACACCTTC. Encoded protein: CSVEEGVHGYTF.

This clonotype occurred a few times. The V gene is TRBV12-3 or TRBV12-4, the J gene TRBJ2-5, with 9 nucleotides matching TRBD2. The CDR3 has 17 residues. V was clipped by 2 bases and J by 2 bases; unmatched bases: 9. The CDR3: CASSLSRLAGKQETQYF. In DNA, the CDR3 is TGTGCCAGCAGTTTAAGTCGCCTAGCGGGAAAACAAGAGACCCAGTACTTC.

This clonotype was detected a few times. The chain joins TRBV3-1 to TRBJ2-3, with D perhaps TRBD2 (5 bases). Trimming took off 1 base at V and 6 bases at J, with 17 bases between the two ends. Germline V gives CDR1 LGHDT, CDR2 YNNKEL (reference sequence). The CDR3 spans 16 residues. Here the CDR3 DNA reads TGTGCCAGCAGCCAAGTCGGGTCACTAGTTGGGGATACGCAGTATTTT. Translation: CASSQVGSLVGDTQYF.

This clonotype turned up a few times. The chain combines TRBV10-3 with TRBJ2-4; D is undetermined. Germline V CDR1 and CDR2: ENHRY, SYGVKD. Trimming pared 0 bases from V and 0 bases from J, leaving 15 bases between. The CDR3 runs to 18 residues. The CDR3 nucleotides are TGTGCCATCAGTGAGTCTTGGCCAGGCCTGGAAGCCAAAAACATTCAGTACTTC. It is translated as CAISESWPGLEAKNIQYF.

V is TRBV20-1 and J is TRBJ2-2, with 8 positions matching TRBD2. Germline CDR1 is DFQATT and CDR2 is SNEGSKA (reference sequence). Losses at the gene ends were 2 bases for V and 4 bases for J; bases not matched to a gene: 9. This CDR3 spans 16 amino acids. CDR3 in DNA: TGCAGTGCTAGACCCGGGGAAGCGGGAGTCACCGGGGAGCTGTTTTTT. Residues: CSARPGEAGVTGELFF.

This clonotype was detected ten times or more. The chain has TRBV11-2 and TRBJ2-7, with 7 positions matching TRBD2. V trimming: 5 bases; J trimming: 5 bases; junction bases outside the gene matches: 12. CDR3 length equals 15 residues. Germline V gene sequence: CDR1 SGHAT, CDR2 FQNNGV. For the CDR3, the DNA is TGTGCCAGCAGCGTAAGCGGGGCAGGGAAAAACGAGCAGTACTTC. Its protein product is CASSVSGAGKNEQYF.

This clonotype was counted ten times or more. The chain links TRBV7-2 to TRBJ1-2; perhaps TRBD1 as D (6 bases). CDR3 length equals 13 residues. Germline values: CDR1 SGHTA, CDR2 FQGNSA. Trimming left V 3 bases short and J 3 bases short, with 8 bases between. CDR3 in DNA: TGTGCCAGCAGCTTCCACAGGGACTATGGCTACACCTTC. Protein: CASSFHRDYGYTF.

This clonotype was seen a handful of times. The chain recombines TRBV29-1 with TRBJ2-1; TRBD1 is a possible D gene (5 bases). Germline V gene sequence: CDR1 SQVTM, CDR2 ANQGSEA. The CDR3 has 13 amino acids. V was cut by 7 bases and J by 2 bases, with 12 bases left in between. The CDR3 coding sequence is TGCAGCGCGACAGTTCCCACCTACAATGAGCAGTTCTTC. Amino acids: CSATVPTYNEQFF.

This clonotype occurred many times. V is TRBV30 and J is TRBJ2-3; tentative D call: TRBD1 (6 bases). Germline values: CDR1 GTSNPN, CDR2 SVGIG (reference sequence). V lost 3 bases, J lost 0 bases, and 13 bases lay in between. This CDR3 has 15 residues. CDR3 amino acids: CAWSPGQMSTDTQYF. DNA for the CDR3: TGTGCCTGGAGCCCCGGACAGATGAGCACAGATACGCAGTATTTT.

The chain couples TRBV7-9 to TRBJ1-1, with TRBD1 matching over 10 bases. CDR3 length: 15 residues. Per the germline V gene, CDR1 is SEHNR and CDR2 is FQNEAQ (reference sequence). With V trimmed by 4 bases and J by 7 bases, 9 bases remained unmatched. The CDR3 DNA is TGTGCCAGCAGCTATCCTCCGGGACAGGGGTTTGAAGCTTTCTTT. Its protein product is CASSYPPGQGFEAFF. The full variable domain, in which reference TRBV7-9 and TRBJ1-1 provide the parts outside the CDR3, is DTGVSQNPRHKITKRGQNVTFRCDPISEHNRLYWYRQTLGQGPEFLTYFQNEAQLEKSRLLSDRFSAERPKGSFSTLEIQRTEQGDSAMYLCASSYPPGQGFEAFFGQGTRLTVV.

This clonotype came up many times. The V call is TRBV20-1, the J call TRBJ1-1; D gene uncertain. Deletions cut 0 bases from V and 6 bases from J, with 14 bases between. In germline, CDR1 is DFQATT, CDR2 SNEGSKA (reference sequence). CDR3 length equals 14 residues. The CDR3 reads CSARDGPVYSEAFF. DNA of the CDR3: TGCAGTGCTAGAGATGGGCCGGTCTACTCTGAAGCTTTCTTT.

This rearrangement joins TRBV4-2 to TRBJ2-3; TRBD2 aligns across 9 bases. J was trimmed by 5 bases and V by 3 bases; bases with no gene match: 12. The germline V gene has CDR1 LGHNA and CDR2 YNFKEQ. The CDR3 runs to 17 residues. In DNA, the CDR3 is TGTGCCAGCAGCCATCCTCGGACTAGCGTCGGGGAAGATACGCAGTATTTT. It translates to CASSHPRTSVGEDTQYF.

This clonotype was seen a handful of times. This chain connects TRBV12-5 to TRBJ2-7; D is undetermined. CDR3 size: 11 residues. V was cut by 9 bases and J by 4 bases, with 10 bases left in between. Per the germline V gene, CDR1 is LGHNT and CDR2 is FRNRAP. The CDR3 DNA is TGTGCTAGCATACGCGGTTACGAGCAGTACGTC. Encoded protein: CASIRGYEQYV.